This is a list of T cell receptor beta chains from one sample in a study of response to subunit inactivated influenza vaccine. TCRdb re-called the RT-PCR reads with MiXCR, one entry per CDR3 protein. The repertoire consists of fewer than 200,000 distinct CDR3 sequences, with about 9% occurring once and the leading ten covering roughly 11%. The specimen was non-naive T cells sorted from PBMCs, collected on the day of vaccination. The receptor set was obtained from a man between 50 and 59 years old who received an inactivated influenza vaccine. CDR3s leave out the opening cysteine and the closing phenylalanine or tryptophan. The order of the fields is V gene, CDR3 protein.

V: TRBV7-9; CDR3: ASSALGQQETQY
V: TRBV5-1; CDR3: ASSLRTGESYNEQF
V: TRBV20-1; CDR3: SARVSGRGRGSNQPQH
V: TRBV7-9; CDR3: ASSLVGGSSSDTQY
V: TRBV11-2; CDR3: ASSALRDRGPETQY
V: TRBV5-6; CDR3: ARGSGLAGSFEQF
V: TRBV2; CDR3: ASSQGPDTQY
V: TRBV6-5; CDR3: ASSYSGLAGKVTQY
V: TRBV25-1; CDR3: ASTIGTSGSNEQF
V: TRBV7-9; CDR3: ASSLGDLWAQETQY
V: TRBV6-2/TRBV6-3; CDR3: ASTTGTSGSDEQF
V: TRBV20-1; CDR3: SAADVAGGPTDTQY
V: TRBV28; CDR3: ATQGGINEQF
V: TRBV7-3; CDR3: ASSPSTNTEAF
V: TRBV7-2; CDR3: ASSPGLAGSDTQY
V: TRBV14; CDR3: ASSQEPGRGTQY
V: TRBV5-1; CDR3: ASSPGLGAGTGELF
V: TRBV20-1; CDR3: SAPVGTALTEQF
V: TRBV6-6; CDR3: ASSDRRGSGY
V: TRBV7-3; CDR3: ASSQHRGYEQY
V: TRBV6-2/TRBV6-3; CDR3: ASSNLASTDTQY
V: TRBV30; CDR3: AWMGGGTDTQY
V: TRBV10-3; CDR3: AISQGRSGGDTQY
V: TRBV12-3/TRBV12-4; CDR3: ASSPSDRGQAF
V: TRBV12-3/TRBV12-4; CDR3: ASSLAGPEAF
V: TRBV28; CDR3: ASRRSSYNEQF
V: TRBV3-1; CDR3: ASSQDGGNSYEQY
V: TRBV30; CDR3: AWNVGPNSPLH
V: TRBV28; CDR3: ASSHLAGGSTDTQY
V: TRBV14; CDR3: ASSQRGTSGNTGELF
V: TRBV3-1; CDR3: ASSLSVVSYEQY
V: TRBV28; CDR3: ASSLVHEQY
V: TRBV28; CDR3: ASSLTYTDTQY
V: TRBV6-2/TRBV6-3; CDR3: ASSYRDTWESWSTDTQY
V: TRBV6-1; CDR3: ASSDLPGHRPYEQY
V: TRBV5-5; CDR3: ASSFEGQGYNEQF
V: TRBV5-1; CDR3: ASSLEDNYEQY
V: TRBV7-6; CDR3: ASSLARERAQY
V: TRBV20-1; CDR3: SASGPSVSNTEAF
V: TRBV5-1; CDR3: ASSLAGTANTGELF
V: TRBV11-2; CDR3: ASSRGEGRGQPQH
V: TRBV2; CDR3: ASRREPNTGELF
V: TRBV18; CDR3: ASSPITREGYT